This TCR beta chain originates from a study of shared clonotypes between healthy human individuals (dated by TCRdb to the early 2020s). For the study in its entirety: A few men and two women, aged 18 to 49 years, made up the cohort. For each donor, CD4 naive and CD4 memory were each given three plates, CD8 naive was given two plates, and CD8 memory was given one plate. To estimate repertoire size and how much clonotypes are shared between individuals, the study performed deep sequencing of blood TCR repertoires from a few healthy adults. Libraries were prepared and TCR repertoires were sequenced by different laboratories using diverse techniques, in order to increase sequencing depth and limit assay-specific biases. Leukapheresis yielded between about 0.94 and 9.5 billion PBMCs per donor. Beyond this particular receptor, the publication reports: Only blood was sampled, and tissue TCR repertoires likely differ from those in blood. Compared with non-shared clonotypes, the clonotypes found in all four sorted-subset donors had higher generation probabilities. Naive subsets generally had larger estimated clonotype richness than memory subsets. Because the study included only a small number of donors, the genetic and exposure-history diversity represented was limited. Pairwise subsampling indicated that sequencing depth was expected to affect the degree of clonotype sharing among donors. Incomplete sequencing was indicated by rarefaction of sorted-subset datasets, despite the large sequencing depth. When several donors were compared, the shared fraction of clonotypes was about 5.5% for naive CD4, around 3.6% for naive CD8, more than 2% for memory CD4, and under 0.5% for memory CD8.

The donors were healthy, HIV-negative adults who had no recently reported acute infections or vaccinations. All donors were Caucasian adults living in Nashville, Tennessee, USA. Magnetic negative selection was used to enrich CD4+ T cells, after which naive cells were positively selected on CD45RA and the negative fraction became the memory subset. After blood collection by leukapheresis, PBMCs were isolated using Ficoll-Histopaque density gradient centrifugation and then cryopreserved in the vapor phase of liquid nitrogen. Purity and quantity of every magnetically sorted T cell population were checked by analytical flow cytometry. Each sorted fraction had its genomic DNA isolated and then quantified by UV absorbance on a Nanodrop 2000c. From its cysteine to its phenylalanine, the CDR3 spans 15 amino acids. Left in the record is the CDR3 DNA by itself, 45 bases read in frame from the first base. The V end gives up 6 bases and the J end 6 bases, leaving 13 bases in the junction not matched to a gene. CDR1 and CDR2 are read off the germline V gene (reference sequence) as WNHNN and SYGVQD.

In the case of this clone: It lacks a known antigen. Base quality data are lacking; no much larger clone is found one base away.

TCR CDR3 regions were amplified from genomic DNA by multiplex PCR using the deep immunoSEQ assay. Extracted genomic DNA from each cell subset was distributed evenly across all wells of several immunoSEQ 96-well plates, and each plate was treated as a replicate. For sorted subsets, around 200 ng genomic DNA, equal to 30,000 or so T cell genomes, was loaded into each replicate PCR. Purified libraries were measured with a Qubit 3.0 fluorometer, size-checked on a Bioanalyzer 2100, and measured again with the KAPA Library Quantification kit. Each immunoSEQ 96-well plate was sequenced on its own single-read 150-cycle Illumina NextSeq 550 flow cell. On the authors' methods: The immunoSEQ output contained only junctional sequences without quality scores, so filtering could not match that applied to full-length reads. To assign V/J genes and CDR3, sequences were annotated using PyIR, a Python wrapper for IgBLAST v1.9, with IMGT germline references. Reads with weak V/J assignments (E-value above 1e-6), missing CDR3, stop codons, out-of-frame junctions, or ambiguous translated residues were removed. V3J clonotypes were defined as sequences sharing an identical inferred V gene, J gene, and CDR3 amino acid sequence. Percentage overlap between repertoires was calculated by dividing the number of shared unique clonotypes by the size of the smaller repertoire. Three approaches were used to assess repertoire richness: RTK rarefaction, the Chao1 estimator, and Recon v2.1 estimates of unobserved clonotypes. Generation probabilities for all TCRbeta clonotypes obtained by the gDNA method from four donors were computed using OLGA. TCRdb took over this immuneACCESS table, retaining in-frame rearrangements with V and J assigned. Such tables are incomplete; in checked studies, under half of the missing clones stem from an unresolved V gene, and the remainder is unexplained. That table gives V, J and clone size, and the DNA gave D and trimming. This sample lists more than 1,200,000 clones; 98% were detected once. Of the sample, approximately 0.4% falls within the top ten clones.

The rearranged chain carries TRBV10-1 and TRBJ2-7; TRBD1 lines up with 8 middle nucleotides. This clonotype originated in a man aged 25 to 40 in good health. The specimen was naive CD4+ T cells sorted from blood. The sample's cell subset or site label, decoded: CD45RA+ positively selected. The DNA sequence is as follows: TGCGCCAGCAGGGGACAGGAAGTACAGGGGAGCGAGCAGTACTTC. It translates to CASRGQEVQGSEQYF.